This TCR beta chain came from a study of shared clonotypes between healthy human individuals. Some clones are missing from TCRdb's copy, which holds only in-frame ones; the method was immunoSEQ multiplex PCR. The sample has millions of clones; more than 80% are singletons. Per the germline V gene, CDR1 is SGHDN and CDR2 is FVKESK. The CDR3 totals 15 residues. J was trimmed by 5 bases and V by 0 bases; bases with no gene match: 6. The sequence derives from a man aged 18 to 35 in good health. The chain combines TRBV14 with TRBJ2-5, with 7 positions matching TRBD2. Material for sequencing was naive CD4+ T cells sorted from blood. The subset: CD45RA+ positively selected. The CDR3 region has the DNA TGTGCCAGCAGCCAAGATCGGGGAGGGCGGGAGACCCAGTACTTC. This sequence encodes CASSQDRGGRETQYF.